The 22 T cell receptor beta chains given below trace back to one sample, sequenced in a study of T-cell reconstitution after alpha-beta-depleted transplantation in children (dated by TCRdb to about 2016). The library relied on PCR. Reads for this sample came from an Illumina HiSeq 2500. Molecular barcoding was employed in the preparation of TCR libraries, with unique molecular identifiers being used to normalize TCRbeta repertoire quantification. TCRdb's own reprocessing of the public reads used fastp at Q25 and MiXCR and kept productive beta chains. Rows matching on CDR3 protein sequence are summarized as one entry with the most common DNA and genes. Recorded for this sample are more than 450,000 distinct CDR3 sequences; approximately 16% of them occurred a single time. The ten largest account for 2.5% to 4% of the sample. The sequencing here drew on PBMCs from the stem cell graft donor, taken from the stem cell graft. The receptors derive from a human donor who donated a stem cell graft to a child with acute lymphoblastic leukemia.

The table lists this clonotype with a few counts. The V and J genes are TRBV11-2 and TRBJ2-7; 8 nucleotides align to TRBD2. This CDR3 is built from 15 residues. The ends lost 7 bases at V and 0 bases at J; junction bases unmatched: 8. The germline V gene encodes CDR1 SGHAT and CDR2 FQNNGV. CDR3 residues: CASTHRGGSSYEQYF. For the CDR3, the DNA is TGTGCCAGCACCCACCGGGGGGGCAGCTCCTACGAGCAGTACTTC.

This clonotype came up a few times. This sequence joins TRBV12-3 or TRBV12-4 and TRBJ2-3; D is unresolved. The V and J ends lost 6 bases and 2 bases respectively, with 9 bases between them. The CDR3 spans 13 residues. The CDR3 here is CASSLEDTDTQYF. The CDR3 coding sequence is TGTGCCAGCAGCCTCGAGGACACAGATACGCAGTATTTT.

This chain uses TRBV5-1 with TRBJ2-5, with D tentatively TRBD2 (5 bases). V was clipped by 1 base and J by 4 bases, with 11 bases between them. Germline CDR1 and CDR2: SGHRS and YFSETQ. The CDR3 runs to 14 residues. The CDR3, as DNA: TGCGCCAGCAGCTTGACTAGAAGTCGAGAGACCCAGTACTTC. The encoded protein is CASSLTRSRETQYF.

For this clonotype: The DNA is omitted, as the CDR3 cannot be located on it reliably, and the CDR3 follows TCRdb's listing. The CDR3 reads CASSSTLGFDEQYF. The J gene is TRBJ2-7, the V gene TRBV7-9. From germline, CDR1 is SEHNR and CDR2 FQNEAQ (reference sequence). The CDR3 contains 14 residues when both ends are counted.

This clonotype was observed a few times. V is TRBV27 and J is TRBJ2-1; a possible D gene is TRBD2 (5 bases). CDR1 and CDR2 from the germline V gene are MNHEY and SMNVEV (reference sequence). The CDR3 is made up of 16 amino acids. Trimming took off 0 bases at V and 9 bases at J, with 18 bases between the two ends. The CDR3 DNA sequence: TGTGCCAGCAGTTTATCGCTACCGCCGAGGGATGGTGAGCAGTTCTTC. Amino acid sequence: CASSLSLPPRDGEQFF.

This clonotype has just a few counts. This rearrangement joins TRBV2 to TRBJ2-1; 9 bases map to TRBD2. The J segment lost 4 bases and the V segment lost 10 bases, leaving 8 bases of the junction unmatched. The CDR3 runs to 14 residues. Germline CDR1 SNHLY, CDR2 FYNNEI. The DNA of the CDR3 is TGTGCCATGAGGAGGCGGGAGGGGTACAATGAGCAGTTCTTC. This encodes CAMRRREGYNEQFF.

The CDR3 DNA is TGTGCCAGCAGCTCAGACCGACAGGGCGTGTCAGATACGCAGTATTTT. Its translation: CASSSDRQGVSDTQYF. This chain uses TRBV7-9 with TRBJ2-3; 7 bases map to TRBD1. From germline, CDR1 is SEHNR and CDR2 FQNEAQ (reference sequence). V was pared by 4 bases and J by 4 bases, with 11 bases of the junction left unmatched. This CDR3 region has 16 residues.

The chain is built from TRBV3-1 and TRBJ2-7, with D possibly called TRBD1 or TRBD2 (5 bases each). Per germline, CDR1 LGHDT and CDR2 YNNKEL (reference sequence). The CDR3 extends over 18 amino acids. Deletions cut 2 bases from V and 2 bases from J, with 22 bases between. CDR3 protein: CASSQRDLGASGTYEQYF. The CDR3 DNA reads TGTGCCAGCAGCCAAAGGGACCTAGGGGCGAGCGGTACCTACGAGCAGTACTTC.

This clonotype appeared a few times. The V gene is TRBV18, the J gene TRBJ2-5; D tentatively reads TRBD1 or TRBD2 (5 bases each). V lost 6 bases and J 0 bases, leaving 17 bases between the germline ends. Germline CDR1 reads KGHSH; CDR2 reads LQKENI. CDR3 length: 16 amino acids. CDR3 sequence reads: CASSLAVGAYQETQYF. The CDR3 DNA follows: TGTGCCAGCTCTCTTGCTGTCGGGGCGTACCAAGAGACCCAGTACTTC. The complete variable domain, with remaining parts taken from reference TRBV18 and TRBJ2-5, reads NAGVMQNPRHLVRRRGQEARLRCSPMKGHSHVYWYRQLPEEGLKFMVYLQKENIIDESGMPKERFSAEFPKEGPSILRIQQVVRGDSAAYFCASSLAVGAYQETQYFGPGTRLLVL.

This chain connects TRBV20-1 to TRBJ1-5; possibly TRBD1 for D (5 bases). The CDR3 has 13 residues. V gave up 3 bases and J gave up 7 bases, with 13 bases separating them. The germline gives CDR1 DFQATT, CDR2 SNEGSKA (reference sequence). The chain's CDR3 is CSASTGEAQPQHF. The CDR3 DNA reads TGCAGTGCTAGTACGGGGGAGGCCCAGCCCCAGCATTTT.

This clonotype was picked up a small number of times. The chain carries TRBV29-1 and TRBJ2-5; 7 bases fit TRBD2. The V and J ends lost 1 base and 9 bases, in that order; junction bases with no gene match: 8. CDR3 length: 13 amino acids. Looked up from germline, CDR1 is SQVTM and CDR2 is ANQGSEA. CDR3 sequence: CSVEGQRGGPQYF. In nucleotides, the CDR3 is TGCAGCGTTGAAGGACAGCGGGGCGGGCCCCAGTACTTC.

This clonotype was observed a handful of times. This CDR3 is CASSPDGTSTNEQFF. In nucleotides, the CDR3 is TGTGCCAGCAGCCCGGATGGGACTAGCACAAATGAGCAGTTCTTC. V is TRBV5-8 and J is TRBJ2-1; 9 bases fit TRBD2. Trimming at V came to 4 bases and at J to 7 bases, leaving 9 bases not matched to a gene. There are 15 residues in the CDR3. The V gene's germline CDR1 is SGHTS and CDR2 YDEGEE. The full variable domain, completed using reference TRBV5-8 and TRBJ2-1, is EAGVTQSPTHLIKTRGQQATLRCSPISGHTSVYWYQQALGLGLQFLLWYDEGEERNRGNFPPRFSGRQFPNYSSELNVNALELEDSALYLCASSPDGTSTNEQFFGPGTRLTVL.

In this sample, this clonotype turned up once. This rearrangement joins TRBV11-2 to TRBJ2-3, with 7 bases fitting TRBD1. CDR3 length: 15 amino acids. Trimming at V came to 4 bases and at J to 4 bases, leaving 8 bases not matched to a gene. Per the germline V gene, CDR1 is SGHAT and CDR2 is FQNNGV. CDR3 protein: CASSSDRDGPDTQYF. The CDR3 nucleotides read TGTGCCAGCAGCTCTGACAGGGATGGTCCAGATACGCAGTATTTT.

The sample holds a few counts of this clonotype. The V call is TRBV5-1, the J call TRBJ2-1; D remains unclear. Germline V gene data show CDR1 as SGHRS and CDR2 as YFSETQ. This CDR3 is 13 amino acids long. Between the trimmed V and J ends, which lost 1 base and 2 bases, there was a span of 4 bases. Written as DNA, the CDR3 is TGCGCCAGCAGCTTGCTCCCCTACAATGAGCAGTTCTTC. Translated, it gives CASSLLPYNEQFF. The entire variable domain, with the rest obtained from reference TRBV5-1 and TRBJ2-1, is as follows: KAGVTQTPRYLIKTRGQQVTLSCSPISGHRSVSWYQQTPGQGLQFLFEYFSETQRNKGNFPGRFSGRQFSNSRSEMNVSTLELGDSALYLCASSLLPYNEQFFGPGTRLTVL.

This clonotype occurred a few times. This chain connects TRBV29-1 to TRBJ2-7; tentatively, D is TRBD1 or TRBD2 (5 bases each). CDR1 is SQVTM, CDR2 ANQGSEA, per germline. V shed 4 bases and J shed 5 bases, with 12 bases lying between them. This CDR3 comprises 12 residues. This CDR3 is CSVAFRDDEQYF. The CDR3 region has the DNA TGCAGCGTTGCATTCAGGGACGACGAGCAGTACTTC.

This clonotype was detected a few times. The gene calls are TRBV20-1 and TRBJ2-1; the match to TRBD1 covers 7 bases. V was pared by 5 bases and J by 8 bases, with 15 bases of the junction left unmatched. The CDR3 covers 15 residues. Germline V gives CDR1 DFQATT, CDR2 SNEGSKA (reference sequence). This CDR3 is CSADTRQGLLDEQFF. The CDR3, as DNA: TGCAGTGCTGATACCCGACAGGGCCTACTGGATGAGCAGTTCTTC.

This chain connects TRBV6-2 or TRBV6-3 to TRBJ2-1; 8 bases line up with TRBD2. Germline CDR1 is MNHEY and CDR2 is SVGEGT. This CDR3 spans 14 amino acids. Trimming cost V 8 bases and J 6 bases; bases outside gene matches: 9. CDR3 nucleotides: TGTGCCAGCGGGCGACTAGCGAGAACCAATGAGCAGTTCTTC. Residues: CASGRLARTNEQFF.

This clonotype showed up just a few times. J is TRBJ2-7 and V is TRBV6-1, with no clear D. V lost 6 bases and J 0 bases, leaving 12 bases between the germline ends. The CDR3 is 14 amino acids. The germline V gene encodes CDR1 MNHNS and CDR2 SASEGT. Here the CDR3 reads CASSPFDHSYEQYF. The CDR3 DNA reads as TGTGCCAGCAGCCCCTTCGACCACTCCTACGAGCAGTACTTC.

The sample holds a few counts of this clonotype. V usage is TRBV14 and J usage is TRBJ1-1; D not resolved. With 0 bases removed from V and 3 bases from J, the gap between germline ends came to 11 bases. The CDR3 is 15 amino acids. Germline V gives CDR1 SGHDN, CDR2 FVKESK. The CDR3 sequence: CASSQDLSLDTEAFF. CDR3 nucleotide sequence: TGTGCCAGCAGCCAAGACTTGTCTTTGGACACTGAAGCTTTCTTT.

The CDR3 DNA follows: TGTGCCAGCAGCGTCGAGAATCAAGACACTGAAGCTTTCTTT. Its translation is CASSVENQDTEAFF. The V and J genes are TRBV9 and TRBJ1-1; no clear D. Trimming removed 2 bases at V and 3 bases at J, with 11 bases between. From germline, CDR1 is SGDLS and CDR2 YYNGEE. CDR3 length: 14 amino acids.

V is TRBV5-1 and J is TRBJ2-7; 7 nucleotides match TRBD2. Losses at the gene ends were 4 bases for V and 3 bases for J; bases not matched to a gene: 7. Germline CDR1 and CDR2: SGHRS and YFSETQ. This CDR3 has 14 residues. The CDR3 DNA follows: TGCGCCAGCAGCGAAAGCGGGATTGTCTACGAGCAGTACTTC. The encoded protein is CASSESGIVYEQYF.

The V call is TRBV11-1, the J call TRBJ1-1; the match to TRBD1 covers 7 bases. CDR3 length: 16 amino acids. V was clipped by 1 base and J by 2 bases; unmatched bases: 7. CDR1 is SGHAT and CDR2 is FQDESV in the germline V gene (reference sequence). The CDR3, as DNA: TGTGCCAGCAGCTTAGGCTGGCAGGGGGGTAACACTGAAGCTTTCTTT. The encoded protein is CASSLGWQGGNTEAFF.